The rows below give T cell receptor beta chains drawn from one sample of a study of cytomegalovirus exposure and HLA in healthy donors. Here immunoSEQ multiplex PCR was the method, and the copy in TCRdb shows in-frame clones only, minus some. The data show 65,000 or so clones, around four fifths seen once. The sequenced sample was PBMCs. Receptors originate from a girl between 5 and 17 years old in good health and CMV-seropositive. The CDR3 runs from the conserved cysteine through the conserved F or W. Fields, in order: V gene, J gene, clone size, D gene, CDR3 protein, CDR3 DNA. The D gene is left open where the match is weak. Size tells how often a clone was seen (once, few, many) or the class of an expanded clone, and some rows leave it out.

V: TRBV7-8
J: TRBJ2-5
size: .
D: TRBD2
CDR3: CASSFGLAGTHQETQYF
DNA: TGTGCCAGCAGCTTCGGACTAGCGGGGACCCACCAAGAGACCCAGTACTTC

V: TRBV28
J: TRBJ2-2
size: .
D: .
CDR3: CASTGNTGELFF
DNA: TGTGCCAGCACAGGGAACACCGGGGAGCTGTTTTTT

V: TRBV7-8
J: TRBJ1-5
size: once
D: .
CDR3: CASSPRPYAYQPQHF
DNA: TGTGCCAGCAGCCCGCGGCCTTATGCCTATCAGCCCCAGCATTTT

V: TRBV29-1
J: TRBJ2-1
size: few
D: .
CDR3: CSTGSNEQFF
DNA: TGCAGCACAGGGAGCAATGAGCAGTTCTTC

V: TRBV29-1
J: TRBJ2-1
size: .
D: .
CDR3: CSVVPLFGFESSYNEQFF
DNA: TGCAGCGTTGTCCCCCTCTTCGGGTTCGAAAGCTCCTACAATGAGCAGTTCTTC

V: TRBV27
J: TRBJ2-1
size: .
D: .
CDR3: CASSFRGAVNEQFF
DNA: TGTGCCAGCAGTTTCCGGGGAGCCGTCAATGAGCAGTTCTTC

V: TRBV28
J: TRBJ1-4
size: few
D: .
CDR3: CASSPGNRNEKLFF
DNA: TGTGCCAGCAGTCCCGGGAACCGTAATGAAAAACTGTTTTTT

V: TRBV6-6
J: TRBJ2-5
size: few
D: TRBD2
CDR3: CASRGRGGKGLETQYF
DNA: TGTGCCAGCAGGGGCCGGGGGGGGAAGGGGTTGGAGACCCAGTACTTC

V: TRBV13
J: TRBJ2-5
size: .
D: .
CDR3: CASSLDREETQYF
DNA: TGTGCCAGCAGCTTAGACAGGGAAGAGACCCAGTACTTC

V: TRBV4-1
J: TRBJ2-5
size: .
D: .
CDR3: CASSQDITMRETQYF
DNA: TGCGCCAGCAGCCAAGATATCACTATGCGCGAGACCCAGTACTTC

V: TRBV6-6
J: TRBJ2-7
size: .
D: TRBD1
CDR3: CASSTSGTEVHEQYF
DNA: TGTGCCAGCAGTACCTCCGGGACAGAGGTCCACGAGCAGTACTTC

V: TRBV29-1
J: TRBJ2-7
size: once
D: TRBD1
CDR3: CSVRTGAVYEQYF
DNA: TGCAGCGTTCGAACAGGGGCCGTCTACGAGCAGTACTTC

V: TRBV7-2
J: TRBJ1-1
size: once
D: .
CDR3: CASSFTGILNTEAFF
DNA: TGTGCCAGCAGTTTTACAGGGATTTTGAACACTGAAGCTTTCTTT

V: TRBV6-1
J: TRBJ1-1
size: .
D: .
CDR3: CASRLGQNTEAFF
DNA: TGTGCCAGCAGGCTTGGACAGAACACTGAAGCTTTCTTT

V: TRBV7-8
J: TRBJ2-5
size: .
D: TRBD2
CDR3: CASSLGPAGGETQYF
DNA: TGTGCCAGCAGCTTAGGTCCAGCGGGAGGGGAGACCCAGTACTTC

V: TRBV5-1
J: TRBJ1-1
size: .
D: .
CDR3: CASSLGAANTEAFF
DNA: TGCGCCAGCAGCCTCGGAGCAGCCAACACTGAAGCTTTCTTT

V: TRBV12-2
J: TRBJ1-2
size: .
D: .
CDR3: CASRLAQYYGYTF
DNA: TGTGCAAGTCGCTTAGCGCAGTACTATGGCTACACCTTC

V: TRBV9
J: TRBJ1-2
size: .
D: TRBD1
CDR3: CASSPRTGNYGYTF
DNA: TGTGCCAGCAGCCCCCGGACAGGGAATTATGGCTACACCTTC

V: TRBV6-1
J: TRBJ1-4
size: .
D: .
CDR3: CASSEAPREGFWKLFF
DNA: TGTGCCAGCAGTGAAGCTCCCAGGGAGGGGTTTTGGAAACTGTTTTTT

V: TRBV4-1
J: TRBJ1-2
size: .
D: .
CDR3: CASSQSFDTTYGYTF
DNA: TGCGCCAGCAGCCAGAGCTTTGACACGACCTATGGCTACACCTTC

V: TRBV4-2
J: TRBJ2-1
size: few
D: .
CDR3: CASSRRRGGAPSEDNEQFF
DNA: TGTGCCAGCAGTCGGAGGAGAGGGGGGGCTCCCTCTGAGGACAATGAGCAGTTCTTC

V: TRBV6-5
J: TRBJ2-1
size: .
D: .
CDR3: CASRPTNSYNEQFF
DNA: TGTGCCAGCAGACCGACAAACTCCTACAATGAGCAGTTCTTC

V: TRBV30
J: TRBJ1-2
size: .
D: .
CDR3: CAWGTGNYGYTF
DNA: TGTGCCTGGGGTACAGGGAACTATGGCTACACCTTC

V: TRBV4-1
J: TRBJ2-7
size: few
D: TRBD2
CDR3: CASSQGLLAGGRGYEQYF
DNA: TGCGCCAGCAGCCAAGGTCTGCTAGCGGGAGGGCGAGGCTACGAGCAGTACTTC

V: TRBV23-1
J: TRBJ2-7
size: .
D: TRBD1
CDR3: CASRFTGTAYEQYF
DNA: TGCGCCAGCAGATTTACCGGGACAGCGTACGAGCAGTACTTC

V: TRBV2
J: TRBJ2-1
size: .
D: .
CDR3: CASRLQDGARSYNEQFF
DNA: TGTGCCAGCAGGCTCCAAGACGGAGCCCGCTCCTACAATGAGCAGTTCTTC

V: TRBV5-1
J: TRBJ2-7
size: .
D: TRBD1
CDR3: CASSFSLSGTVGRREQYF
DNA: TGCGCCAGCAGCTTCTCCCTCTCCGGGACAGTCGGGCGAAGAGAGCAGTACTTC

V: TRBV6-5
J: TRBJ1-3
size: .
D: .
CDR3: CASSSRGNTIYF
DNA: TGTGCCAGCAGCAGCAGGGGAAACACCATATATTTT

V: TRBV30
J: TRBJ2-1
size: .
D: TRBD2
CDR3: CAWSASGAEQFF
DNA: TGTGCCTGGAGCGCTAGCGGGGCAGAGCAGTTCTTC

V: TRBV7-9
J: TRBJ2-7
size: .
D: .
CDR3: CASSSARASYEQYF
DNA: TGTGCCAGCAGCTCAGCCCGCGCCTCCTACGAGCAGTACTTC

V: TRBV19
J: TRBJ1-5
size: .
D: TRBD1
CDR3: CASSPTGAYQPQHF
DNA: TGTGCCAGTAGTCCTACAGGGGCTTATCAGCCCCAGCATTTT

V: TRBV29-1
J: TRBJ2-7
size: .
D: .
CDR3: CSVEGTTDYEQYF
DNA: TGCAGCGTCGAGGGTACTACTGACTACGAGCAGTACTTC

V: TRBV6-6
J: TRBJ1-4
size: few
D: TRBD1
CDR3: CASSYPGQGNEKLFF
DNA: TGTGCCAGCAGTTACCCGGGACAGGGTAATGAAAAACTGTTTTTT